Listed here is a single T cell receptor (beta chain). Its antigen is not identified. Template material for amplifying TCR beta CDR3 regions consisted of RNA transcripts. Using the HTBI primer set, a first-round RT-PCR was run on the TCR CDR3. TCRdb re-analysed the multiplex PCR reads in MiXCR, keeping a single row per CDR3 protein. Of about 360,000 distinct CDR3 sequences in the sample, 20% to 25% were seen once. The source of the sample is a study of T cells in Graves' hyperthyroidism and ophthalmopathy. As for the study in general: At the time of initial diagnosis and before any treatment, peripheral blood was collected.

Study-level findings and limits: Most thyroid-expanded clonotypes above 0.001 were also found in blood.

Germline V gene sequence: CDR1 SGHRS, CDR2 YFSETQ. Germline trimming cut 5 bases from V and 1 base from J; bases unmatched to any gene: 9. The CDR3 extends over 15 amino acids. Graves' hyperthyroidism is called stable when ophthalmopathy does not progress within 18 months. The study based diagnoses on clinical symptoms, serum thyroxine and TRAb, thyroid ultrasound and orbital computed tomography. Input material: blood. The chain joins TRBV5-1 to TRBJ2-7, with 7 bases fitting TRBD2. The receptor's source is a man aged 50-59 years with Graves' hyperthyroidism. DNA for the CDR3: TGCGCCAGCAGTAGAGGGGAGGGCTCGTCCTACGAGCAGTACTTC. This translates into CASSRGEGSSYEQYF.